This TCR beta chain comes out of a study of blood T cell repertoires in COVID-19. The overall study: In Cohort 3, a recovered donor had either two negative PCRs, clearance, or symptom resolution.

The repertoire was sequenced with immunoSEQ multiplex PCR; TCRdb's copy has only in-frame clones and lacks some. The table has approximately 150,000 clones, roughly 85% seen once. V dropped 5 bases and J dropped 2; count of bases not matched to a gene: 3. The CDR3 is 14 amino acids. Germline assignment: CDR1 LNHDA and CDR2 SQIVND (reference sequence). This clonotype was sampled from a woman in her 70s in a cohort exposed to, infected with or recovered from COVID-19 (not recorded which). The chain carries TRBV19 and TRBJ1-1; TRBD1 matches 9 bases. Source material: PBMCs or T cells enriched from blood (not recorded which). Here the CDR3 reads CASSEGQGNTEAFF. The CDR3 nucleotides are TGTGCCAGTAGTGAGGGACAGGGCAACACTGAAGCTTTCTTT.